This T cell receptor (beta chain) originates from a study of technical replicates of blood from several donors (dated by TCRdb to about 2017). In the germline V gene (reference sequence), CDR1 corresponds to MNHEY and CDR2 to SMNVEV. Here V drops 5 bases and J drops 0 bases, and the junction holds 14 bases not matched to any gene. The CDR3 has 19 amino acids, counting the end cysteine and phenylalanine. Solely the CDR3 DNA is kept, with 57 bases framed from the first base. Library construction relied on the immunoSEQ multiplex PCR assay. The table comes from immuneACCESS by way of TCRdb, which keeps in-frame sequences with V and J called. Part of the clones is missing from these tables; in studies checked, under half for an unresolved V gene and the rest for unknown reasons. The sample yields 60,000 to 65,000 clones; around 87% were counted once. Together, the top ten hold around 5.3% of the sample.

About this clone: No cognate antigen has been identified for it. Base-call qualities are not available, and no considerably larger clone is one nucleotide away.

Sequenced sample: PBMCs. In this chain, TRBV27 is recombined with TRBJ2-3, and TRBD2 matches 10 of the central bases. The TCR sequence derives from a human donor in good health. Some clones in this sample may be carry-over from other donors' samples. Here the CDR3 is given as CASSPPLGLAVPSTDTQYF. The nucleotide sequence reads TGTGCCAGCAGTCCACCCCTCGGACTAGCGGTTCCTAGCACAGATACGCAGTATTTT.